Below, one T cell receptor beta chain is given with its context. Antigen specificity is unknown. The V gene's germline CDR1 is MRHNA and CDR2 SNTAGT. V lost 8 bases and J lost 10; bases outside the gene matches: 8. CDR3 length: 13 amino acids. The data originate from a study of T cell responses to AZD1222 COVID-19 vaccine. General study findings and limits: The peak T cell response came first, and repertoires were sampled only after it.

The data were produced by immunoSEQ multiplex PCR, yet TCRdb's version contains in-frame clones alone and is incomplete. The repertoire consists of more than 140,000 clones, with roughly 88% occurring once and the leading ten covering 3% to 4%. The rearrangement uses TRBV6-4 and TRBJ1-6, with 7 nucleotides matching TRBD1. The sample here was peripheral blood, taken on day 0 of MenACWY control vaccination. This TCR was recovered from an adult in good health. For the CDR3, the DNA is TGTGCCAGCGCGACCAGGGGGATGTCACCCCTCCACTTT. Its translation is CASATRGMSPLHF.